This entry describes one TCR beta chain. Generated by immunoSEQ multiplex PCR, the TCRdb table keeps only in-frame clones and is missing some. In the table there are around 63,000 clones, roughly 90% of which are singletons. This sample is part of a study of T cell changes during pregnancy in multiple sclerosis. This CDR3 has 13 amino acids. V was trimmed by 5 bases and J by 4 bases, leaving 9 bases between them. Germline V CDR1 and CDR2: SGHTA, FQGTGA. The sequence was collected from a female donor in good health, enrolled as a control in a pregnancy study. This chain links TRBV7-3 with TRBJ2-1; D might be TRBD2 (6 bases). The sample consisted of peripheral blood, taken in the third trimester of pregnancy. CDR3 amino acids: CASSTGLYNEQFF. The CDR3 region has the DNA TGTGCCAGCAGCACGGGACTTTACAATGAGCAGTTCTTC.